The next 9 T cell receptor beta chains were all read from a single sample in a study of patients and donors after allogeneic stem cell transplantation. MiXCR, run by TCRdb on the RT-PCR reads, gives a single entry per CDR3 protein. The sample has roughly 880,000 distinct CDR3 sequences, 18% seen once; the top ten hold 5% to 7.5%. The sample was blood, either unsorted or a sorted T cell fraction (not recorded which). These receptors came from a human donor who was either an allogeneic HSCT recipient or a stem cell or donor lymphocyte infusion donor (not recorded which). It is not recorded whose cells these are; they may come from a transplant donor.

In this sample, this clonotype turned up a few times. The CDR3 coding sequence is TGTGCCAGCAGTTTTATTCTTAAACCGAGTATCTACGAGCAGTACTTC. Amino acids: CASSFILKPSIYEQYF. The chain links TRBV27 to TRBJ2-7; no clear D. Trimming shortened V by 3 bases and J by 3 bases, and 18 bases separated the two germline ends. Germline loops: CDR1 MNHEY, CDR2 SMNVEV (reference sequence). There are 16 residues in the CDR3.

A few counts support this clonotype. The J gene is TRBJ2-2, the V gene TRBV4-3; D may be TRBD1 (5 bases). V was shortened by 2 bases and J by 6 bases, with 10 bases between the two germline ends. The CDR3 contains 14 residues. Germline CDR1 is LGHNA and CDR2 is YSLEER. CDR3 coding DNA: TGCGCCAGCAGCCAACAGGGATCGGCCGGGGAGCTGTTTTTT. Its translation: CASSQQGSAGELFF.

This clonotype was observed a handful of times. V is TRBV5-1 and J is TRBJ2-3; no definite D call. Germline CDR1 SGHRS, CDR2 YFSETQ. The V gene lost 2 bases and the J gene lost 4 bases, with 8 bases spanning the gap. The CDR3 extends over 13 amino acids. CDR3 DNA sequence: TGCGCCAGCAGCTTCATGGAGTCAGATACGCAGTATTTT. This codes for CASSFMESDTQYF.

This clonotype has only a few counts. One end of the junction is discordant with germline, which a read error may explain. The chain recombines TRBV4-2 with TRBJ2-2; D perhaps matches TRBD1 (6 bases). The length of the CDR3 is 15 residues. Per germline, CDR1 LGHNA and CDR2 YNFKEQ. CDR3 coding DNA: TGTGCCAGCAGCCAAGATAGCAGGCAACAAGGGGGGCTGTTTTTT. It specifies CASSQDSRQQGGLFF.

This clonotype was counted between two and nine times. The rearrangement uses TRBV5-1 and TRBJ2-1; the D gene is possibly TRBD2 (5 bases). The CDR3 totals 15 residues. Germline V CDR1 and CDR2: SGHRS, YFSETQ. V lost 3 bases, J lost 7 bases, and 17 bases lay in between. The CDR3: CASSSSGANGNEQFF. The CDR3 DNA reads as TGCGCCAGCAGCTCGAGCGGAGCCAACGGAAATGAGCAGTTCTTC.

The chain recombines TRBV27 with TRBJ2-3, with 9 bases identical to TRBD2. The CDR3 is made up of 15 amino acids. Trimming removed 3 bases from V and 6 bases from J; junction bases left unmatched: 7. Per germline, CDR1 MNHEY and CDR2 SMNVEV (reference sequence). The CDR3 DNA sequence: TGTGCCAGCAGTTTCCTAGCGGGGCACGGTGATACGCAGTATTTT. Translating gives CASSFLAGHGDTQYF.

This clonotype was observed a few times. V is TRBV7-9 and J is TRBJ2-1; 10 bases agree with TRBD2. V shed 1 base and J 10 bases; nucleotides not matched to a gene: 7. Germline values: CDR1 SEHNR, CDR2 FQNEAQ (reference sequence). This CDR3 spans 15 amino acids. This CDR3 reads CASSLDSSGSGEQFF. The CDR3 DNA reads TGTGCCAGCAGCTTAGATTCTAGCGGGAGCGGGGAGCAGTTCTTC.

V and J are TRBV7-9 and TRBJ1-5, with a possible D match to TRBD1 (5 bases). This CDR3 is built from 16 residues. The germline V gene encodes CDR1 SEHNR and CDR2 FQNEAQ (reference sequence). Trimming removed 5 bases from V and 5 bases from J, with 19 bases in between. DNA of the CDR3: TGTGCCAGCAGCCAAGGGAGAGAGGGGAGGCATCAGCCCCAGCATTTT. Protein: CASSQGREGRHQPQHF.

The rearrangement links TRBV6-4 to TRBJ1-1; possibly TRBD1 for D (6 bases). This CDR3 has 15 residues. CDR1 and CDR2 from the germline V gene are MRHNA and SNTAGT. The germline V and J ends were trimmed by 2 bases and 2 bases, with 12 bases remaining between them. CDR3 DNA sequence: TGTGCCAGCAGTGACCTCGGGGGGCCCAACACTGAAGCTTTCTTT. The encoded protein is CASSDLGGPNTEAFF.